This TCR beta chain was sequenced in a study of CD8+ T cells in alopecia areata. Study-wide background: Tofacitinib ran for 6 to 18 months before 6 months off drug.

Treatment meaning: oral pan-JAK inhibitor, 5-10 mg twice daily. With respect to this clone: Its antigen is unknown.

Points from the study as a whole: Scalp sequencing also captures normal skin's resident alphabeta T cells. Tofacitinib significantly lowered scalp clonality and expanded CD8+ clones among the top 100.

Extracted RNA was reverse transcribed, and the resulting cDNA served as sequencing template. This table comes from immunoSEQ multiplex PCR, and its TCRdb copy is limited to in-frame clones, with some not included. This sample has about 190,000 clones, with around 60% found just once. This material consisted of CD4+ T cells sorted from blood, taken at week 4, from a patient treated with tofacitinib. The sequence derives from a human donor with alopecia areata.

The CDR3 bases are TGTGCCAGCAGTGAACCCGGGACACAGCAGCCCCAGCATTTT. As protein: CASSEPGTQQPQHF. The chain joins TRBV25-1 to TRBJ1-5; D is possibly TRBD1 (6 bases). CDR1 MGHDK and CDR2 SYGVNS come from the germline V gene. Trimming cost V 2 bases and J 7 bases, with 12 bases left between them. The CDR3 contains 14 residues.